Sequencing of this T cell receptor (beta chain) was carried out in a study of cytomegalovirus exposure and HLA in healthy donors. Study observations and caveats: Highly shared variants forming one cluster were likely a sequencing artifact. It was shown in a later analysis that HLA-associated TCR beta chains were more clonally expanded than other, equally common chains.

With regard to this clone: The antigen is not known.

PCR used 60 Vbeta primers and 13 Jbeta primers. Sequencing was performed with immunoSEQ multiplex PCR; in TCRdb, only in-frame clones are kept and a portion is missing. This sample has roughly 170,000 clones, with 75% to 85% found just once. Germline V gives CDR1 LGHNA, CDR2 YSLEER. V lost 1 base and J 6 bases, leaving 9 bases between the germline ends. The CDR3 covers 13 residues. The genes are TRBV4-3 and TRBJ1-1; tentative D call: TRBD1 (5 bases). This receptor was identified in a man between 25 and 39 years old in good health and CMV-seropositive. The sample comprised PBMCs. The CDR3 spells CASSQVTESEAFF. The CDR3 nucleotides read TGCGCCAGCAGCCAAGTGACAGAATCTGAAGCTTTCTTT.